The T cell receptor beta chain under discussion was sequenced for a study of T-cell memory formation after mild COVID-19. As for the study in general: There were largely donor-specific TCR clusters.

This clonotype occurred a few times. Its antigen is unknown. V lost 0 bases and J lost 2; bases outside the gene matches: 0. There are 15 residues in the CDR3. CDR1 and CDR2 (germline): MNHEY, SVGAGI. TCRdb re-derived calls from the 5' RACE reads in MiXCR, one entry per CDR3 protein. The table records about 250,000 distinct CDR3 sequences, just over 15% of them present only once. Findings of the study overall: Clones shrinking from day 15 to 85 showed even CD4/CD8 mixes; later expanders tilted CD4+. The pre-infection memory compartment contained some responding clones, suggesting cross-reactive memory joined.

The TCR originated in an adult woman who had mild COVID-19 (a few samples of this study predate the infection). Cell type and time point are not known. Sequencing was performed on PBMCs or a T cell subset sorted from them (not recorded which). This chain joins TRBV6-5 and TRBJ2-7; 11 bases line up with TRBD1. The CDR3 here is CASSYSGQGAYEQYF. CDR3 nucleotide sequence: TGTGCCAGCAGTTACTCGGGACAGGGGGCCTACGAGCAGTACTTC.